These 29 T cell receptor beta chains originate from one sample sequenced in a study of early T cells in non-severe SARS-CoV-2 infection. MiXCR, run by TCRdb on the 5' RACE reads, gives a single entry per CDR3 protein. The data hold 50,000 to 60,000 distinct CDR3 sequences, with about 10% observed a single time. Material: whole blood. Receptors were obtained from an adult who was a healthcare worker with PCR-confirmed SARS-CoV-2 infection or an uninfected control (not recorded which).

J is TRBJ2-5 and V is TRBV27, with 7 bases fitting TRBD1. Germline V gene data show CDR1 as MNHEY and CDR2 as SMNVEV (reference sequence). CDR3 length: 14 amino acids. V shed 4 bases and J 1 base; nucleotides not matched to a gene: 3. CDR3 region: CASSSRDSQETQYF. The CDR3 nucleotides are TGTGCCAGCAGTTCCCGGGACAGCCAAGAGACCCAGTACTTC.

In this sample, this clonotype turned up a few times. The chain couples TRBV10-3 to TRBJ2-7, with 10 bases fitting TRBD2. The CDR3 contains 16 residues. Trimming cost V 0 bases and J 6 bases; bases outside gene matches: 8. Germline V gives CDR1 ENHRY, CDR2 SYGVKD. CDR3 sequence: CAISESWASGSLEQYF. The CDR3, as DNA: TGTGCCATCAGTGAGTCGTGGGCTAGCGGGAGTCTCGAGCAGTACTTC.

At least ten counts were recorded for this clonotype. The chain has TRBV13 and TRBJ2-7, with D maybe TRBD2 (5 bases). The germline V gene encodes CDR1 PRHDT and CDR2 FYEKMQ (reference sequence). The CDR3 runs 13 residues. V was trimmed by 0 bases and J by 7 bases, leaving 10 bases between them. Written as DNA, the CDR3 is TGTGCCAGCAGCTTAGGCCGTCCGGGGGAGCAGTACTTC. The encoded protein is CASSLGRPGEQYF.

This clonotype has ten or more counts. CDR3 protein: CASSLLRDQPQHF. For the CDR3, the DNA is TGTGCCAGCAGTCTACTGAGGGATCAGCCCCAGCATTTT. This rearrangement joins TRBV2 to TRBJ1-5; D unresolved. Trimming cost V 5 bases and J 5 bases, with 10 bases left between them. Per germline, CDR1 SNHLY and CDR2 FYNNEI. The CDR3 consists of 13 residues.

This clonotype has a handful of counts. J is TRBJ2-7 and V is TRBV12-3 or TRBV12-4; D gene unclear. V lost 4 bases, J lost 2 bases, and 9 bases lay in between. The CDR3 extends over 13 amino acids. The DNA of the CDR3 is TGTGCCAGCAGTTCGACACTGGCCTACGAGCAGTACTTC. Its translation: CASSSTLAYEQYF.

The sample holds many counts of this clonotype. The V and J genes are TRBV5-6 and TRBJ2-2, with D possibly TRBD1 on 5 matching bases. CDR3 length: 16 amino acids. V was pared by 3 bases and J by 0 bases, with 12 bases between. Per the germline V gene, CDR1 is SGHDT and CDR2 is YYEEEE. The CDR3 DNA is TGTGCCAGCAGCTCCTACAGGACCGCGAACACCGGGGAGCTGTTTTTT. Its protein product is CASSSYRTANTGELFF.

This clonotype was observed at least ten times. The V and J genes are TRBV6-5 and TRBJ2-1, with 8 bases aligning to TRBD1. This CDR3 spans 15 amino acids. Trimming at V came to 0 bases and at J to 3 bases, leaving 1 base not matched to a gene. Germline CDR1 reads MNHEY; CDR2 reads SVGAGI. The CDR3 here is CASSYSTGDYNEQFF. CDR3 bases: TGTGCCAGCAGTTACTCGACAGGGGACTACAATGAGCAGTTCTTC.

The CDR3 nucleotides are TGTGCCAGCAGCGAGGACAGGATAAACATTCAGTACTTC. Translating it yields CASSEDRINIQYF. The genes are TRBV7-2 and TRBJ2-4, with 7 bases matching TRBD1. Trimming took 5 bases from V and 6 from J; bases not matched to a gene: 4. Germline assignment: CDR1 SGHTA and CDR2 FQGNSA. The length of the CDR3 is 13 residues.

The chain joins TRBV29-1 to TRBJ2-7, with D possibly TRBD2 on 7 matching bases. V was cut by 0 bases and J by 6 bases, with 15 bases left in between. CDR3 size: 14 residues. In germline, CDR1 is SQVTM, CDR2 ANQGSEA. The CDR3 here is CSVEERGRSREQYF. CDR3 DNA sequence: TGCAGCGTTGAAGAGCGGGGGCGGTCTCGCGAGCAGTACTTC.

This clonotype occurred many times. The chain employs TRBV18 and TRBJ1-5; 7 nucleotides line up with TRBD1. The CDR3 is 17 amino acids. Germline V gene data show CDR1 as KGHSH and CDR2 as LQKENI. After removal of 3 bases from V and 6 bases from J, the junction contained 14 bases not matched to a gene. CDR3 amino acids: CASSPKAGTAFIQPQHF. The CDR3 DNA reads TGTGCCAGCTCACCCAAAGCCGGGACAGCCTTCATTCAGCCCCAGCATTTT.

This clonotype was counted ten times or more. V and J are TRBV4-2 and TRBJ2-7, with 12 bases aligning to TRBD2. V lost 1 base and J lost 3; bases outside the gene matches: 1. This CDR3 contains 15 residues. Germline-derived CDR1 and CDR2 are LGHNA and YNFKEQ. CDR3 amino acids: CASSQGTSGNYEQYF. The CDR3 DNA is TGTGCCAGCAGCCAAGGGACTAGCGGGAACTACGAGCAGTACTTC.

The rearrangement joins TRBV6-5 to TRBJ2-7, with 10 bases that match TRBD1. The germline V gene has CDR1 MNHEY and CDR2 SVGAGI. This CDR3 spans 14 amino acids. V was clipped by 5 bases and J by 5 bases; unmatched bases: 6. The CDR3 here is CASSPRTGGNEQYF. CDR3 nucleotides: TGTGCCAGCAGTCCGCGGACAGGGGGGAACGAGCAGTACTTC.

The chain combines TRBV7-8 with TRBJ2-5; no clear D. Trimming left V 4 bases short and J 0 bases short, with 6 bases between. The germline gives CDR1 SGHVS, CDR2 FQNEAQ. The CDR3 extends over 13 amino acids. In DNA, the CDR3 is TGTGCCAGCAGCTCCCACTACCAAGAGACCCAGTACTTC. Amino acid sequence: CASSSHYQETQYF.

This clonotype has at least ten counts. The chain joins TRBV25-1 to TRBJ2-6; 9 bases map to TRBD1. J gave up 3 bases and V 7 bases, and 4 bases lay outside the gene matches. This CDR3 is 15 amino acids long. Germline V gives CDR1 MGHDK, CDR2 SYGVNS. CDR3 coding DNA: TGTGCCAGCACAACAGGGGGCTTTGGGGCCAACGTCCTGACTTTC. Its translation: CASTTGGFGANVLTF.

This clonotype occurred a few times. The chain uses TRBV18 and TRBJ1-5; 9 nucleotides align to TRBD1. Per germline, CDR1 KGHSH and CDR2 LQKENI. The CDR3 is 14 residues long. The J segment lost 7 bases and the V segment lost 6 bases, leaving 7 bases of the junction unmatched. The CDR3 sequence is CASSRTGERQPQHF. In DNA, the CDR3 is TGTGCCAGCTCCCGGACAGGGGAGAGACAGCCCCAGCATTTT.

For this clonotype: A read error is possible here, since a much larger clone lies one base away. The rearrangement uses TRBV5-4 and TRBJ2-5; D is undetermined. The CDR3 spans 15 residues. CDR1 is SGHNT, CDR2 YYREEE, per germline (reference sequence). Trimming removed 0 bases at V and 4 bases at J, with 13 bases between. CDR3 nucleotides: TGTGCCAGCAGCTTGGGGGGAACCAAGGGAGAGACCCAGTACTTC. Protein product: CASSLGGTKGETQYF.

This chain connects TRBV4-2 to TRBJ2-1, with D perhaps being TRBD1 or TRBD2 (5 bases each). The CDR3 totals 14 residues. V was cut by 0 bases and J by 9 bases, with 12 bases left in between. The germline V gene encodes CDR1 LGHNA and CDR2 YNFKEQ. The CDR3 here is CASSQDGTGVEQFF. CDR3 DNA: TGTGCCAGCAGCCAAGATGGGACCGGGGTTGAGCAGTTCTTC.

The chain is built from TRBV29-1 and TRBJ2-7; no clear D gene. This CDR3 region has 12 residues. In germline, CDR1 is SQVTM, CDR2 ANQGSEA. Trimming removed 4 bases from V and 2 bases from J, with 9 bases in between. The CDR3, as DNA: TGCAGCGTTGGGGCGGACCCCTACGAGCAGTACTTC. Translating gives CSVGADPYEQYF.

This clonotype has more than one count but fewer than ten. The chain uses TRBV5-4 and TRBJ2-3; possibly TRBD1 or TRBD2 for D (5 bases each). Germline CDR1 reads SGHNT; CDR2 reads YYREEE (reference sequence). CDR3 length: 16 amino acids. Trimming shortened V by 4 bases and J by 5 bases, and 20 bases separated the two germline ends. The CDR3 bases are TGTGCCAGCAGCACTGGGACCACCTCAGTTGGAGATACGCAGTATTTT. Amino acids: CASSTGTTSVGDTQYF.

This clonotype occurred many times. This rearrangement joins TRBV5-1 to TRBJ2-1; possibly TRBD1 or TRBD2 for D (5 bases each). This CDR3 comprises 17 residues. Germline V gene data show CDR1 as SGHRS and CDR2 as YFSETQ. The V gene lost 0 bases and the J gene lost 0 bases, with 13 bases spanning the gap. The CDR3 here is CASSLARGGSSYNEQFF. CDR3 coding DNA: TGCGCCAGCAGCTTGGCGAGGGGCGGAAGCTCCTACAATGAGCAGTTCTTC.

This clonotype was recorded at least ten times. This chain links TRBV2 with TRBJ2-1; 10 nucleotides line up with TRBD2. Per the germline V gene, CDR1 is SNHLY and CDR2 is FYNNEI. This CDR3 spans 15 amino acids. V trimming: 6 bases; J trimming: 6 bases; junction bases outside the gene matches: 8. Here the CDR3 reads CASSLQREGFNEQFF. In nucleotides, the CDR3 is TGTGCCAGCAGCCTCCAGCGGGAGGGTTTCAATGAGCAGTTCTTC.

The chain has TRBV6-2 or TRBV6-3 and TRBJ2-3; D gene uncertain. With 0 bases removed from V and 10 bases from J, the gap between germline ends came to 11 bases. Germline V gene data show CDR1 as MNHEY and CDR2 as SVGEGT. The CDR3 has 13 amino acids. The CDR3 region has the DNA TGTGCCAGCAGTTACTCTCTCCAAGAGGCGCAGTATTTT. It yields the protein CASSYSLQEAQYF.

A few counts support this clonotype. The rearrangement links TRBV5-1 to TRBJ2-7; a possible D gene is TRBD1 (5 bases). V was clipped by 0 bases and J by 1 base, with 14 bases between them. Looked up from germline, CDR1 is SGHRS and CDR2 is YFSETQ. The CDR3 totals 16 residues. Written as DNA, the CDR3 is TGCGCCAGCAGCTTGGCCCGTGGGGCCTTATCCTACGAGCAGTACTTC. Its translation is CASSLARGALSYEQYF.

The CDR3 nucleotides are TGTGCCACCAGTGATGAAGGGCTTCGGGGTAACACCGGGGAGCTGTTTTTT. Translating it yields CATSDEGLRGNTGELFF. V gene TRBV24-1 combines with J gene TRBJ2-2; D might be TRBD2 (5 bases). CDR1 and CDR2 (germline): KGHDR, SFDVKD. The CDR3 spans 17 residues. V was trimmed by 3 bases and J by 2 bases, leaving 15 bases between them.

There are a few counts of this clonotype. V gene TRBV2 combines with J gene TRBJ2-5, with a tentative D call TRBD1 (6 bases). This CDR3 region has 13 residues. Germline-derived CDR1 and CDR2 are SNHLY and FYNNEI. Trimming removed 8 bases from V and 2 bases from J, with 12 bases in between. CDR3 sequence (DNA): TGTGCCAGCTCGGACAGCAGACAAGAGACCCAGTACTTC. This sequence encodes CASSDSRQETQYF. Drawing the rest from reference TRBV2 and TRBJ2-5, the complete variable domain is EPEVTQTPSHQVTQMGQEVILRCVPISNHLYFYWYRQILGQKVEFLVSFYNNEISEKSEIFDDQFSVERPDGSNFTLKIRSTKLEDSAMYFCASSDSRQETQYFGPGTRLLVL.

Many counts were recorded for this clonotype. The chain combines TRBV12-3 or TRBV12-4 with TRBJ1-3; D is perhaps TRBD1 (5 bases). The CDR3 contains 16 residues. V lost 6 bases, J lost 0 bases, and 15 bases lay in between. CDR3 bases: TGTGCCAGCAGGGGATGGGACTTGAGCTCTGGAAACACCATATATTTT. Residues: CASRGWDLSSGNTIYF.

In its sample, this clonotype was seen many times. The J gene is TRBJ2-3, the V gene TRBV24-1, with D perhaps TRBD1 (6 bases). The germline V gene encodes CDR1 KGHDR and CDR2 SFDVKD. Trimming cost V 3 bases and J 0 bases, with 12 bases left between them. This CDR3 region has 16 residues. CDR3 sequence reads: CATSDRQTGSTDTQYF. The CDR3 DNA sequence: TGTGCCACCAGTGATCGACAAACAGGGAGCACAGATACGCAGTATTTT.

This clonotype has more than one count but fewer than ten. The V call is TRBV6-2 or TRBV6-3, the J call TRBJ2-3; D remains ambiguous. There are 16 residues in the CDR3. CDR1 and CDR2 (germline): MNHEY, SVGEGT. V was trimmed by 5 bases and J by 0 bases, leaving 15 bases between them. The CDR3 nucleotides read TGTGCCAGCAGTCCTCCCATACCTCGAAGCACAGATACGCAGTATTTT. Translated: CASSPPIPRSTDTQYF.

This clonotype was counted only a few times. The rearrangement uses TRBV18 and TRBJ1-4, with D tentatively TRBD1 (6 bases). V lost 2 bases and J 3 bases, leaving 16 bases between the germline ends. Per germline, CDR1 KGHSH and CDR2 LQKENI. The CDR3 loop spans 17 amino acids. The CDR3 here is CASSPNVLRTANEKLFF. The CDR3 nucleotides are TGTGCCAGCTCACCAAACGTCCTCCGGACAGCTAATGAAAAACTGTTTTTT.